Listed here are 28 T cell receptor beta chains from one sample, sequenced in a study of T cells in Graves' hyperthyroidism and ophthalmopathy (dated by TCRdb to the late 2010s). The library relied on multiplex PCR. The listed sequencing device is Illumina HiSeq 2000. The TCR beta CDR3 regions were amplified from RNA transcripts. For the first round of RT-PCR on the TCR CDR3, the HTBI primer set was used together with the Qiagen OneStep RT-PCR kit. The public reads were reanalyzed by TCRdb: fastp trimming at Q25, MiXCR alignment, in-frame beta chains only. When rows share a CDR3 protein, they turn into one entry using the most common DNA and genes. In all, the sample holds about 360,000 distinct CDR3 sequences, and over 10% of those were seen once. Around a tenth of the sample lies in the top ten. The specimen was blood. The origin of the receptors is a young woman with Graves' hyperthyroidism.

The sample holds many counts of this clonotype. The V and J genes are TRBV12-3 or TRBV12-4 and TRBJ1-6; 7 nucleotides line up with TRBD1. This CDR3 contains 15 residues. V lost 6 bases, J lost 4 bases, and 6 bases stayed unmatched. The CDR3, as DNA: TGTGCCAGCAGCAGATCGGGACAGTATAATTCACCCCTCCACTTT. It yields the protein CASSRSGQYNSPLHF.

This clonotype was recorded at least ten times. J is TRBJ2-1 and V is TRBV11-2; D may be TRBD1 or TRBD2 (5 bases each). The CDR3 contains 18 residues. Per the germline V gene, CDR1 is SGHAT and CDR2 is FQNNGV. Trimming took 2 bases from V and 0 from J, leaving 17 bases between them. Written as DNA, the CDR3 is TGTGCCAGCAGCTTAAGACGAAATCCGGGACCCTCCTACAATGAGCAGTTCTTC. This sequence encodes CASSLRRNPGPSYNEQFF.

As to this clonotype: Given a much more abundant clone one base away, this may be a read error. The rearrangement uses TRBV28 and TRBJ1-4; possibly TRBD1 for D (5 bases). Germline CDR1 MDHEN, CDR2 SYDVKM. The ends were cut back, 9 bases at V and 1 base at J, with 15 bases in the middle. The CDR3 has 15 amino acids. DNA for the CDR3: TGTGCCAGTTTTCGGGGGTCGGGAACTAATGAAAAACTGTTTTTT. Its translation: CASFRGSGTNEKLFF.

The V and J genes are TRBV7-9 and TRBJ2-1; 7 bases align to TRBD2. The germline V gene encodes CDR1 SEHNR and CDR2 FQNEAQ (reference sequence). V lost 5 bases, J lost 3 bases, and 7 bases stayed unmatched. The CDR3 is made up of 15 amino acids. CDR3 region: CASSASGTNYNEQFF. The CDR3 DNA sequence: TGTGCCAGCAGCGCCTCCGGGACTAACTACAATGAGCAGTTCTTC.

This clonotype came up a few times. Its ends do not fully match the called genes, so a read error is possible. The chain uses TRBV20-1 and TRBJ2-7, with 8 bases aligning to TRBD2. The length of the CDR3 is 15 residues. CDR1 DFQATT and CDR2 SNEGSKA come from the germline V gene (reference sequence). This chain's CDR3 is CSARAIGLAINEQYF. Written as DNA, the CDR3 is TGCAGTGCCAGAGCAATCGGACTAGCAATCAACGAGCAGTACTTC.

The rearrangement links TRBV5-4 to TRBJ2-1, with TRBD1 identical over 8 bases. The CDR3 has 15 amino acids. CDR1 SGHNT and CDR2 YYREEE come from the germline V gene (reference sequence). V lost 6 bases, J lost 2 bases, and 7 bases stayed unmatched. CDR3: CASIPGQGTYNEQFF. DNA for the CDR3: TGTGCCAGCATCCCCGGACAGGGAACCTACAATGAGCAGTTCTTC.

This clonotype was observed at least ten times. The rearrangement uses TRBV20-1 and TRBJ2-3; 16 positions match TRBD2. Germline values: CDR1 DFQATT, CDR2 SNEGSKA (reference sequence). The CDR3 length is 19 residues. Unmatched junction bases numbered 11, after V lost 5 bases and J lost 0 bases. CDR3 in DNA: TGCAGTGCTCCCACGGGAGGGACTAGCGGGGGGGCAAGCACAGATACGCAGTATTTT. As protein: CSAPTGGTSGGASTDTQYF.

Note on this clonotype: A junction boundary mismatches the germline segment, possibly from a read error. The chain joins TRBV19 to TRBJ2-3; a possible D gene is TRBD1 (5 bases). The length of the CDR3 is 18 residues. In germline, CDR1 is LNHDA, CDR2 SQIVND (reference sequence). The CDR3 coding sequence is TGTGTCAGTAGTGATCCCCTCGGGCCTGTCAGGGGCACAGATACGCAGTATTTT. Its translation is CVSSDPLGPVRGTDTQYF. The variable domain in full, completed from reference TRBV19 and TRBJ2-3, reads DGGITQSPKYLFRKEGQNVTLSCEQNLNHDAMYWYRQDPGQGLRLIYYSQIVNDFQKGDIAEGYSVSREKKESFPLTVTSAQKNPTAFYLCVSSDPLGPVRGTDTQYFGPGTRLTVL.

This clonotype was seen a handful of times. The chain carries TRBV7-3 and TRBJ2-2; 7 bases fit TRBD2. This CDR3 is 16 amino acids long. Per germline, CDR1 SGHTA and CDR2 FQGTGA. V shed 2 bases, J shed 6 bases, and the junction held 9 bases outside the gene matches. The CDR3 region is CASSLLGTNSPGELFF. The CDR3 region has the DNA TGTGCCAGCAGCTTACTCGGGACTAACTCACCCGGGGAGCTGTTTTTT. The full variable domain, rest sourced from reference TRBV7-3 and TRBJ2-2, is GAGVSQTPSNKVTEKGKYVELRCDPISGHTALYWYRQSLGQGPEFLIYFQGTGAADDSGLPNDRFFAVRPEGSVSTLKIQRTERGDSAVYLCASSLLGTNSPGELFFGEGSRLTVL.

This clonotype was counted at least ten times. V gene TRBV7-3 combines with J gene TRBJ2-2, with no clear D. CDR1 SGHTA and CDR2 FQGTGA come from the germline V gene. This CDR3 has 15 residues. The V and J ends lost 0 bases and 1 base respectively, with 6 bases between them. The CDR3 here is CASSLTAGNTGELFF. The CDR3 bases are TGTGCCAGCAGCTTAACGGCAGGGAACACCGGGGAGCTGTTTTTT.

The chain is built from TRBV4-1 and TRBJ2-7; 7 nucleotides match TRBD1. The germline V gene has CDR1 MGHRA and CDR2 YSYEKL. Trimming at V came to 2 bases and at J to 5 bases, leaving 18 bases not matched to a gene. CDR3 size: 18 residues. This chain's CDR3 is CASSQTSLARQGPHEQYF. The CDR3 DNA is TGCGCCAGCAGCCAAACATCCTTGGCGCGACAGGGTCCCCACGAGCAGTACTTC.

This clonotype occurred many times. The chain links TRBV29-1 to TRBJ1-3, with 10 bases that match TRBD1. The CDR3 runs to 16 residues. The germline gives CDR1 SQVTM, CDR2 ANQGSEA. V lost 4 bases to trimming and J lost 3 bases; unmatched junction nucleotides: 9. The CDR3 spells CSVVRPGQGNGNTIYF. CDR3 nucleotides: TGCAGCGTTGTGCGGCCGGGACAGGGGAATGGAAACACCATATATTTT. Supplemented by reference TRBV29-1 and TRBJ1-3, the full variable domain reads SAVISQKPSRDICQRGTSLTIQCQVDSQVTMMFWYRQQPGQSLTLIATANQGSEATYESGFVIDKFPISRPNLTFSTLTVSNMSPEDSSIYLCSVVRPGQGNGNTIYFGEGSWLTVV.

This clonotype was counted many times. The CDR3 nucleotides are TGTGCCAGCAGCATGCCGACTAGCGGGGGGGCTCTAGTAGATGAGCAGTTCTTC. It specifies CASSMPTSGGALVDEQFF. The V gene is TRBV7-9, the J gene TRBJ2-1, with TRBD2 identical over 14 bases. The V gene end was trimmed by 5 bases and the J gene end by 8 bases; junction bases not matched to a gene: 14. The CDR3 spans 18 residues. CDR1 and CDR2 (germline): SEHNR, FQNEAQ (reference sequence).

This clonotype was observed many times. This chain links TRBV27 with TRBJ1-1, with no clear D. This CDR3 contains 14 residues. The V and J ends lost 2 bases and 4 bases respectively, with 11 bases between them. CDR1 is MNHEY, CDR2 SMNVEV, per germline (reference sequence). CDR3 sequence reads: CASSLGDAGTEAFF. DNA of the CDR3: TGTGCCAGCAGTTTAGGCGACGCAGGCACTGAAGCTTTCTTT.

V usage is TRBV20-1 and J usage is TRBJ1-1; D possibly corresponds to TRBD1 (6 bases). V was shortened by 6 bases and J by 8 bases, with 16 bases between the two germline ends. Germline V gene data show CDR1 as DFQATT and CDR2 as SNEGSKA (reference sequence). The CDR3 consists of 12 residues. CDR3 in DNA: TGCAGTGCCCCGCCGAGGGGGTCAGAAGCTTTCTTT. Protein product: CSAPPRGSEAFF.

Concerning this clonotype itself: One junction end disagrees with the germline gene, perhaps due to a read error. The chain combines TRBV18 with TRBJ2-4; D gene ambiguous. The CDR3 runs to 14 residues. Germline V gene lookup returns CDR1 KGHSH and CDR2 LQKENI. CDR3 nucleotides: TGTGCCAACTCACCACCGGAAGCCAAAAACATTCAGTACTTC. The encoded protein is CANSPPEAKNIQYF.

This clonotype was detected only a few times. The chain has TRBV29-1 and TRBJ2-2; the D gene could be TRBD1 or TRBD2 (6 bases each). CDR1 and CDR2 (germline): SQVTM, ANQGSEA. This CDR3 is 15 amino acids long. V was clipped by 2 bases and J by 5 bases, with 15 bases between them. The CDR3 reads CSVESMGGATGELFF. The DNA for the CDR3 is TGCAGCGTTGAAAGTATGGGGGGCGCGACCGGGGAGCTGTTTTTT.

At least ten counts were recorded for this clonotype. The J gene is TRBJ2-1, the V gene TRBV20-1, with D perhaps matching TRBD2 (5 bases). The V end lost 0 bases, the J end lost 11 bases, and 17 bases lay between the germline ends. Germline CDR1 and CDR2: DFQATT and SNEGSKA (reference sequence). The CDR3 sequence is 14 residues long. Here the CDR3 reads CSARDRSVRVQQFF. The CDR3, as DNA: TGCAGTGCTAGAGATCGGTCGGTGCGGGTCCAGCAGTTCTTC.

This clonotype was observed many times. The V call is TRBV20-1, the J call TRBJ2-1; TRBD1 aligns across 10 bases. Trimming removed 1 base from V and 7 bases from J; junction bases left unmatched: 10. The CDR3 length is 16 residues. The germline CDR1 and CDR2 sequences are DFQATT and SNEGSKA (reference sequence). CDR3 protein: CSARGAGTGVGNEQFF. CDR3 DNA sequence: TGCAGTGCTAGAGGGGCCGGGACAGGGGTCGGAAATGAGCAGTTCTTC.

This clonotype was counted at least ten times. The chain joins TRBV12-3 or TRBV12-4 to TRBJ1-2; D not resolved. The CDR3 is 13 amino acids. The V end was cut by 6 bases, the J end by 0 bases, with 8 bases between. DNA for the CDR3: TGTGCCAGCAGCTCCTTCACTAACTATGGCTACACCTTC. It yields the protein CASSSFTNYGYTF.

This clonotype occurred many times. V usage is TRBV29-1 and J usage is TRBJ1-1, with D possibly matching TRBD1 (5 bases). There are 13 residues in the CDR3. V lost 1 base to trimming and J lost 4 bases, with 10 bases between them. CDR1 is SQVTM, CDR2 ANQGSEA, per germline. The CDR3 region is CSVEGRGRTEAFF. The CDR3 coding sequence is TGCAGCGTTGAAGGGCGGGGCCGCACTGAAGCTTTCTTT. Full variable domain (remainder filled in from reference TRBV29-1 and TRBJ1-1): SAVISQKPSRDICQRGTSLTIQCQVDSQVTMMFWYRQQPGQSLTLIATANQGSEATYESGFVIDKFPISRPNLTFSTLTVSNMSPEDSSIYLCSVEGRGRTEAFFGQGTRLTVV.

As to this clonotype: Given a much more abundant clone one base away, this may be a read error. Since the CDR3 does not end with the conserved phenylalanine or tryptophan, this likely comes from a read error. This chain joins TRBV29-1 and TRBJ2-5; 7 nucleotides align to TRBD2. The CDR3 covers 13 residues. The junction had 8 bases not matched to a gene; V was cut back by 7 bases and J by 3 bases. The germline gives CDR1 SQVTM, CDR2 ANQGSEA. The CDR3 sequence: CSAPGAGEETQYL. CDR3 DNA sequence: TGCAGCGCTCCTGGCGCGGGAGAAGAGACCCAGTACCTC.

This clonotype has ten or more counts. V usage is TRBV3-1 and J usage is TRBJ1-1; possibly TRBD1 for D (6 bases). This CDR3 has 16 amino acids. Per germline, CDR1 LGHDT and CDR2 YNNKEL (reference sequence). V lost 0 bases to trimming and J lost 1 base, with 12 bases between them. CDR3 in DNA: TGTGCCAGCAGCCAAGATAGGGGACACACGAACACTGAAGCTTTCTTT. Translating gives CASSQDRGHTNTEAFF.

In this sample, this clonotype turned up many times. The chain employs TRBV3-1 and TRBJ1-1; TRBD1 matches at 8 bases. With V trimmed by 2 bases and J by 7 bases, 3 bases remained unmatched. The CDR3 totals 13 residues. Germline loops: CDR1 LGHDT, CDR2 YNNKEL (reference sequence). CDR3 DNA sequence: TGTGCCAGCAGCCAACCAGGGGGCATTGAAGCTTTCTTT. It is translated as CASSQPGGIEAFF.

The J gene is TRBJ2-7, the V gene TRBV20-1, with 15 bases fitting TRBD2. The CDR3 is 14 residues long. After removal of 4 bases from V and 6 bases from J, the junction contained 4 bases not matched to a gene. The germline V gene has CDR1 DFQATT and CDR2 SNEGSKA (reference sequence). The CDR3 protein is CSATGGLAGGEQYF. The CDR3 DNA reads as TGCAGTGCTACGGGGGGACTAGCGGGGGGCGAGCAGTACTTC.

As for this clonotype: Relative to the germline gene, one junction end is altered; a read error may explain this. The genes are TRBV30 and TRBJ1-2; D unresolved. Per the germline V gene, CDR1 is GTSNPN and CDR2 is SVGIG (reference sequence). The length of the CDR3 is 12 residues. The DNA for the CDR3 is TGTGCCTGGAGTATAACTAACTATGTCTACACCTTC. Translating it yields CAWSITNYVYTF. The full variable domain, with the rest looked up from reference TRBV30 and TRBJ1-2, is SQTIHQWPATLVQPVGSPLSLECTVEGTSNPNLYWYRQAAGRGLQLLFYSVGIGQISSEVPQNLSASRPQDRQFILSSKKLLLSDSGFYLCAWSITNYVYTFGSGTRLTVV.

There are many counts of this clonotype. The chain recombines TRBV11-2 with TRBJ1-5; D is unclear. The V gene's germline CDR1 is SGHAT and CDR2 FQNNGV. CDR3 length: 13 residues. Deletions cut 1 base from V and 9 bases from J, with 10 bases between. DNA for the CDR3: TGTGCCAGCAGCTTAGGCCCCCAACTGCCCCAGCATTTT. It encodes CASSLGPQLPQHF.

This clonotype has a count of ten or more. The CDR3 region has the DNA TGTGCCAGCAGCTTGGGGTTCAATCAGCCCCAGCATTTT. It translates to CASSLGFNQPQHF. This sequence joins TRBV7-9 and TRBJ1-5; D not resolved. There are 13 residues in the CDR3. V was pared by 3 bases and J by 3 bases, with 6 bases between. Germline lookup yields CDR1 SEHNR and CDR2 FQNEAQ (reference sequence).